Shown below are 25 T cell receptor beta chains from a single sample sequenced in a study of blood T cell repertoires in COVID-19. Using immunoSEQ multiplex PCR, the repertoire was profiled, and TCRdb retains in-frame clones only, with some absent. Among tens of thousands of clones listed, roughly four fifths were seen once. The material sequenced was peripheral blood. Source of these receptors: a woman over 75 with acute or convalescent COVID-19.

This chain links TRBV9 with TRBJ2-3; tentative D call: TRBD1 (6 bases). Per germline, CDR1 SGDLS and CDR2 YYNGEE. CDR3 length equals 15 residues. V was cut by 0 bases and J by 6 bases, with 14 bases left in between. CDR3 in amino acids: CASSVGPNQGDTQYF. Here the CDR3 DNA reads TGTGCCAGCAGCGTAGGGCCAAATCAGGGGGATACGCAGTATTTT.

This clone was seen only a few times. The CDR3 sequence: CSARGAEQYF. The CDR3 DNA reads TGCAGTGCTAGAGGGGCCGAGCAGTACTTC. V gene TRBV20-1 combines with J gene TRBJ2-7, with unresolved D. Trimming pared 1 base from V and 6 bases from J, leaving 4 bases between. CDR1 and CDR2 from the germline V gene are DFQATT and SNEGSKA (reference sequence). The CDR3 sequence is 10 residues long.

V gene TRBV19 combines with J gene TRBJ2-5; weak D call: TRBD2 (6 bases). Between the trimmed V and J ends, which lost 0 bases and 5 bases, there was a span of 19 bases. Germline V gene data show CDR1 as LNHDA and CDR2 as SQIVND (reference sequence). CDR3 size: 17 residues. This CDR3 reads CASSIEGVSGPQETQYF. The CDR3 region has the DNA TGTGCCAGTAGTATAGAGGGAGTTAGCGGACCCCAGGAGACCCAGTACTTC.

In DNA form, the CDR3 reads TGTGCCAGCAGTCGGGACTCTCACTATGGCTACACCTTC. This codes for CASSRDSHYGYTF. The chain recombines TRBV25-1 with TRBJ1-2, with a weak D call TRBD1 (5 bases). The germline CDR1 and CDR2 sequences are MGHDK and SYGVNS. The CDR3 runs to 13 residues. The V and J ends lost 5 bases and 3 bases respectively, with 10 bases between them.

V and J are TRBV7-9 and TRBJ2-7, with 8 nucleotides matching TRBD1. In germline, CDR1 is SEHNR, CDR2 FQNEAQ (reference sequence). This CDR3 is 14 amino acids long. Germline trimming cut 4 bases from V and 4 bases from J; bases unmatched to any gene: 6. The DNA of the CDR3 is TGTGCCAGCAGCTCCAGCAGGGGGCTTTACGAGCAGTACTTC. Its protein is CASSSSRGLYEQYF.

This rearrangement joins TRBV6-5 to TRBJ1-2; D remains unclear. The V gene lost 5 bases and the J gene lost 4 bases, with 17 bases spanning the gap. CDR3 length equals 15 residues. The germline V gene encodes CDR1 MNHEY and CDR2 SVGAGI. The CDR3 nucleotides are TGTGCCAGCAGTCCCTCGGAGGGTGCGGTCTATGGCTACACCTTC. Protein sequence: CASSPSEGAVYGYTF.

The chain employs TRBV5-1 and TRBJ1-4; a possible D gene is TRBD1 (5 bases). Trimming left V 8 bases short and J 0 bases short, with 17 bases between. The CDR3 runs 16 residues. CDR1 is SGHRS and CDR2 is YFSETQ in the germline V gene. In nucleotides, the CDR3 is TGCGCCAGTAGCGAGACCACGGGGGCAACTAATGAAAAACTGTTTTTT. Translation: CASSETTGATNEKLFF.

The gene calls are TRBV28 and TRBJ1-1; 8 bases fit TRBD1. J was trimmed by 4 bases and V by 5 bases; bases with no gene match: 9. Germline lookup yields CDR1 MDHEN and CDR2 SYDVKM. This CDR3 has 15 residues. The CDR3 nucleotides read TGTGCCAGCAGTGGACAGGGTCTCCCGACCACTGAAGCTTTCTTT. Amino acids: CASSGQGLPTTEAFF.

The chain links TRBV3-1 (or the pseudogene TRBV3-2) to TRBJ2-7, with 9 nucleotides matching TRBD2. Germline CDR1 is LGHDT and CDR2 is YNNKEL (reference sequence). J gave up 1 base and V 0 bases, and 7 bases lay outside the gene matches. The CDR3 sequence is 17 residues long. In nucleotides, the CDR3 is TGTGCCAGCAGCCAAGATTCCCTAGCGGGGAGATCCTACGAGCAGTACTTC. Translated: CASSQDSLAGRSYEQYF.

This clone was detected only once. This chain's CDR3 is CATRGTGVWVGADTQYF. CDR3 DNA: TGTGCCACCCGCGGGACAGGGGTTTGGGTAGGTGCAGATACGCAGTATTTT. The rearrangement joins TRBV28 to TRBJ2-3; TRBD1 aligns across 10 bases. This CDR3 is 17 amino acids long. With V trimmed by 10 bases and J by 4 bases, 17 bases remained unmatched. CDR1 MDHEN and CDR2 SYDVKM come from the germline V gene.

CDR3 residues: CASSLADRGAFF. CDR3 coding DNA: TGTGCCAGCAGCTTAGCGGACCGCGGGGCTTTCTTT. The V call is TRBV7-9, the J call TRBJ1-1; D is undetermined. The CDR3 length is 12 residues. V was shortened by 0 bases and J by 11 bases, with 10 bases between the two germline ends. CDR1 is SEHNR, CDR2 FQNEAQ, per germline (reference sequence).

The chain has TRBV2 and TRBJ1-2; tentative D call: TRBD1 (5 bases). The germline V gene has CDR1 SNHLY and CDR2 FYNNEI. Trimming pared 6 bases from V and 5 bases from J, leaving 7 bases between. This CDR3 is 11 amino acids long. Here the CDR3 reads CASSRVYGYTF. For the CDR3, the DNA is TGTGCCAGCAGCAGGGTTTATGGCTACACCTTC.

The chain's CDR3 is CASTPLAVRETQYF. CDR3 sequence (DNA): TGTGCCAGCACCCCGTTAGCGGTCCGAGAGACCCAGTACTTC. The chain employs TRBV11-2 and TRBJ2-5, with a possible D match to TRBD2 (6 bases). Germline V gene lookup returns CDR1 SGHAT and CDR2 FQNNGV. CDR3 length: 14 residues. Trimming removed 7 bases from V and 4 bases from J, with 16 bases in between.

DNA of the CDR3: TGCGCCAGCAGCGATCAGACAGGGGTCATGAACACTGAAGCTTTCTTT. Translation: CASSDQTGVMNTEAFF. This chain links TRBV5-1 with TRBJ1-1, with 8 positions matching TRBD1. The CDR3 contains 16 residues. Germline V CDR1 and CDR2: SGHRS, YFSETQ. V shed 4 bases and J 0 bases; nucleotides not matched to a gene: 8.

The chain combines TRBV6-5 with TRBJ1-4; D perhaps matches TRBD1 (6 bases). The CDR3 is made up of 15 amino acids. V was shortened by 2 bases and J by 0 bases, with 7 bases between the two germline ends. CDR1 is MNHEY and CDR2 is SVGAGI in the germline V gene. CDR3 nucleotides: TGTGCCAGCAGTTACGGGACATCAACTAATGAAAAACTGTTTTTT. Protein sequence: CASSYGTSTNEKLFF.

A single count supports this clone. The chain has TRBV28 and TRBJ1-2; D is perhaps TRBD1 (5 bases). CDR3 size: 12 residues. With 4 bases removed from V and 5 bases from J, the gap between germline ends came to 8 bases. Per the germline V gene, CDR1 is MDHEN and CDR2 is SYDVKM. The CDR3 DNA is TGTGCCAGCAGTTCGGACATTTATGGCTACACCTTC. It translates to CASSSDIYGYTF.

V usage is TRBV5-1 and J usage is TRBJ1-1; TRBD1 matches 7 bases. The CDR3 has 14 residues. J was trimmed by 0 bases and V by 2 bases; bases with no gene match: 1. Germline CDR1 reads SGHRS; CDR2 reads YFSETQ. The CDR3 protein is CASSLGGMNTEAFF. CDR3 bases: TGCGCCAGCAGCTTAGGGGGCATGAACACTGAAGCTTTCTTT.

The V gene is TRBV6-5, the J gene TRBJ2-7, with a possible D match to TRBD2 (6 bases). The ends were cut back, 3 bases at V and 2 bases at J, with 17 bases in the middle. CDR3 length: 16 residues. CDR1 and CDR2 from the germline V gene are MNHEY and SVGAGI. CDR3 sequence: CASSYRVIAVPYEQYF. In nucleotides, the CDR3 is TGTGCCAGCAGTTATCGCGTGATAGCGGTGCCCTACGAGCAGTACTTC.

V is TRBV7-2 and J is TRBJ2-1; 7 bases fit TRBD1. V shed 6 bases, J shed 7 bases, and the junction held 6 bases outside the gene matches. CDR3 length: 13 residues. CDR1 and CDR2 (germline): SGHTA, FQGNSA. The chain's CDR3 is CASSSLRGNEQFF. The DNA of the CDR3 is TGTGCCAGCAGTTCCCTCAGGGGGAATGAGCAGTTCTTC.

The chain has TRBV5-3 and TRBJ2-3, with a possible D match to TRBD2 (5 bases). TRBV5-3 is classed as an ORF, of uncertain function. The length of the CDR3 is 18 residues. V lost 4 bases and J lost 4, with 25 bases in between. CDR3 coding DNA: TGTGCCAGAAGCCTTTCAAGAACCCGCCTAGCTACCCCAGATACGCAGTATTTT. This sequence encodes CARSLSRTRLATPDTQYF.

The CDR3: CASRREQGNYEQYF. DNA of the CDR3: TGCGCCAGCAGAAGGGAACAGGGAAATTACGAGCAGTACTTC. The chain is built from TRBV5-1 and TRBJ2-7; D is possibly TRBD1 (6 bases). Trimming stripped 5 bases from V and 4 bases from J, with 16 bases between. The CDR3 is made up of 14 amino acids. In germline, CDR1 is SGHRS, CDR2 YFSETQ. Using reference TRBV5-1 and TRBJ2-7 for the parts outside the CDR3, the full variable domain is KAGVTQTPRYLIKTRGQQVTLSCSPISGHRSVSWYQQTPGQGLQFLFEYFSETQRNKGNFPGRFSGRQFSNSRSEMNVSTLELGDSALYLCASRREQGNYEQYFGPGTRLTVT.

This chain joins TRBV7-9 and TRBJ1-1, with D tentatively TRBD1 (6 bases). The CDR3 length is 14 residues. Per the germline V gene, CDR1 is SEHNR and CDR2 is FQNEAQ (reference sequence). Trimming took 5 bases from V and 2 from J, leaving 12 bases between them. CDR3 sequence: CASSVQGGNTEAFF. The CDR3 DNA reads as TGTGCCAGCAGCGTTCAAGGGGGAAACACTGAAGCTTTCTTT.

This rearrangement joins TRBV7-2 to TRBJ2-3; 8 bases line up with TRBD2. There are 15 residues in the CDR3. The V gene's germline CDR1 is SGHTA and CDR2 FQGNSA. The V and J ends lost 10 bases and 6 bases, in that order; junction bases with no gene match: 15. The CDR3 loop is CATSSSGGSRDTQYF. For the CDR3, the DNA is TGTGCCACAAGCTCCTCGGGGGGGTCTAGGGATACGCAGTATTTT. Drawing the rest from reference TRBV7-2 and TRBJ2-3, the complete variable domain is GAGVSQSPSNKVTEKGKDVELRCDPISGHTALYWYRQSLGQGLEFLIYFQGNSAPDKSGLPSDRFSAERTGGSVSTLTIQRTQQEDSAVYLCATSSSGGSRDTQYFGPGTRLTVL.

The chain is built from TRBV18 and TRBJ1-3; D remains unclear. Trimming cost V 5 bases and J 4 bases, with 15 bases left between them. This CDR3 has 15 residues. Germline CDR1 is KGHSH and CDR2 is LQKENI. Here the CDR3 reads CASSERGIRGNTIYF. CDR3 in DNA: TGTGCCAGCTCAGAACGGGGAATTCGGGGAAACACCATATATTTT.

Remarks on this clone: The germline gene is not matched at one end of the junction; a read error may be the cause. The rearrangement uses TRBV28 and TRBJ1-2, with D possibly matching TRBD1 (5 bases). CDR1 and CDR2 from the germline V gene are MDHEN and SYDVKM. This CDR3 region has 12 residues. CDR3 in DNA: TGTGCCAGCAGCTTAGCGGCTTTGACAGTACACTTC. It translates to CASSLAALTVHF.